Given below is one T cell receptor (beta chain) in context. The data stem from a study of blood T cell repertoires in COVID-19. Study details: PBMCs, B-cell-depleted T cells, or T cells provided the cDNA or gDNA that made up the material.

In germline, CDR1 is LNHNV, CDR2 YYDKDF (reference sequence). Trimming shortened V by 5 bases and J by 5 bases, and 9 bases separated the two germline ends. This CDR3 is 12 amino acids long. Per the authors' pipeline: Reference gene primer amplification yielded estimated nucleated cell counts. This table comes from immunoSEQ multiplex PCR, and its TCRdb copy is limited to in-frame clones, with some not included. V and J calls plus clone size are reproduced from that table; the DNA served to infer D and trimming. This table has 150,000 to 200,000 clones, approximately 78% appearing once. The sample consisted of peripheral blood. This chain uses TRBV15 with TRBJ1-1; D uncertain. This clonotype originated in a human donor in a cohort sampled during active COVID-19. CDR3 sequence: CATSGGGTEAFF. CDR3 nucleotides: TGTGCCACCAGCGGCGGAGGGACTGAAGCTTTCTTT. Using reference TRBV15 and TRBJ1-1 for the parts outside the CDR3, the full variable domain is DAMVIQNPRYQVTQFGKPVTLSCSQTLNHNVMYWYQQKSSQAPKLLFHYYDKDFNNEADTPDNFQSRRPNTSFCFLDIRSPGLGDTAMYLCATSGGGTEAFFGQGTRLTVV.